One and the same sample provided the 15 T cell receptor beta chains below, sequenced in a study of CD8 T cells in ankylosing spondylitis. Study-level findings and limits: What seemed typical of ankylosing spondylitis blood was a TCR beta motif built from about eight highly homologous variants.

MiXCR, run by TCRdb on the 5' RACE reads, gives a single entry per CDR3 protein. The sample carries around 450,000 distinct CDR3 sequences, approximately 26% recorded once. No cognate antigen is known for these TCRs. Sequencing used blood, either unsorted or a sorted T cell fraction (not recorded which). The receptors were gathered from a male donor with ankylosing spondylitis.

The chain links TRBV11-2 to TRBJ2-2; no firm D call. CDR1 SGHAT and CDR2 FQNNGV come from the germline V gene. Deletions cut 3 bases from V and 3 bases from J, with 8 bases between. This CDR3 comprises 14 residues. This CDR3 reads CASSFAVHTGELFF. For the CDR3, the DNA is TGTGCCAGCAGCTTCGCAGTCCACACCGGGGAGCTGTTTTTT. The whole variable domain, filled in from reference TRBV11-2 and TRBJ2-2, reads EAGVAQSPRYKIIEKRQSVAFWCNPISGHATLYWYQQILGQGPKLLIQFQNNGVVDDSQLPKDRFSAERLKGVDSTLKIQPAKLEDSAVYLCASSFAVHTGELFFGEGSRLTVL.

The chain carries TRBV18 and TRBJ1-4; no firm D call. Germline loops: CDR1 KGHSH, CDR2 LQKENI. Trimming took 1 base from V and 0 from J, leaving 12 bases between them. The CDR3 is 17 residues long. CDR3 coding DNA: TGTGCCAGCTCACCACGAAGTATACAAGCAACTAATGAAAAACTGTTTTTT. It translates to CASSPRSIQATNEKLFF.

The chain has TRBV6-2 or TRBV6-3 and TRBJ2-1, with D perhaps matching TRBD2 (7 bases). Germline values: CDR1 MNHEY, CDR2 SVGEGT. V gave up 8 bases and J gave up 10 bases, with 12 bases separating them. The CDR3 has 11 amino acids. CDR3 coding DNA: TGTGCCAGCTCGGGGGGCAGGGAGCAGTTCTTC. Translated, it gives CASSGGREQFF.

This clonotype is a singleton in its sample. A single base separates this from a much larger clone, so it may be a read error. The chain employs TRBV12-3 or TRBV12-4 and TRBJ2-1, with TRBD2 matching over 16 bases. This CDR3 is 18 amino acids long. This chain's CDR3 is CTSSKNLGTSGRAEVQFF. CDR3 nucleotide sequence: TGTACCAGCAGTAAGAACCTTGGGACTAGCGGGAGGGCCGAGGTGCAGTTCTTC.

The chain carries TRBV29-1 and TRBJ1-1, with a tentative D call TRBD1 (5 bases). Germline V lookup: CDR1 SQVTM, CDR2 ANQGSEA. Between the trimmed V and J ends, which lost 7 bases and 1 base, there was a span of 13 bases. This CDR3 region has 13 residues. CDR3 coding DNA: TGCAGCGGCGGGGGGTTGAGGAACACTGAAGCTTTCTTT. Translated: CSGGGLRNTEAFF.

The chain links TRBV12-3 or TRBV12-4 to TRBJ1-2; D ambiguous. The length of the CDR3 is 14 residues. Between the trimmed V and J ends, which lost 7 bases and 0 bases, there was a span of 12 bases. The CDR3 spells CASNGRGANYGYTF. The DNA for the CDR3 is TGTGCCAGCAACGGGCGGGGAGCTAACTATGGCTACACCTTC.

This chain joins TRBV12-3 or TRBV12-4 and TRBJ2-1; no firm D call. The CDR3 covers 13 residues. V lost 5 bases and J lost 6, with 11 bases in between. CDR3 protein: CASSAPVANEQFF. CDR3 coding DNA: TGTGCCAGCAGTGCACCCGTCGCCAATGAGCAGTTCTTC.

This clonotype was counted ten times or more. CDR3 in DNA: TGTGCCAGCAGCTTAGCACGGCAGGGGAATCAGCCCCAGCATTTT. This codes for CASSLARQGNQPQHF. The rearrangement joins TRBV7-2 to TRBJ1-5; tentative D call: TRBD1 (6 bases). Trimming left V 0 bases short and J 4 bases short, with 10 bases between. The CDR3 is 15 residues long. Germline CDR1 and CDR2: SGHTA and FQGNSA.

This clonotype was found a few times. This chain uses TRBV10-3 with TRBJ2-5; weak D call: TRBD1 (5 bases). Germline CDR1 is ENHRY and CDR2 is SYGVKD. The CDR3 totals 15 residues. V lost 0 bases and J 0 bases, leaving 8 bases between the germline ends. The DNA for the CDR3 is TGTGCCATCAGTGAGTCGGAAGGGGACCAAGAGACCCAGTACTTC. This sequence encodes CAISESEGDQETQYF.

This clonotype was counted between two and nine times. The chain has TRBV7-2 and TRBJ1-6; D gene ambiguous. The CDR3 contains 14 residues. CDR1 SGHTA and CDR2 FQGNSA come from the germline V gene. The germline V and J ends were trimmed by 0 bases and 13 bases, with 13 bases remaining between them. CDR3 DNA sequence: TGTGCCAGCAGCTTAGCCTCGCTCGCCTGGCCCCTCCACTTT. Encoded protein: CASSLASLAWPLHF.

The rearrangement links TRBV9 to TRBJ2-3; D uncertain. V lost 0 bases and J lost 4, with 12 bases in between. The length of the CDR3 is 15 residues. The germline gives CDR1 SGDLS, CDR2 YYNGEE. The CDR3 here is CASSVEGRRSDTQYF. The CDR3, as DNA: TGTGCCAGCAGCGTAGAGGGCAGGCGGTCAGATACGCAGTATTTT.

This clonotype has a count of ten or more. This may arise from a read error, as a much more abundant clone is one base away. This chain joins TRBV12-3 or TRBV12-4 and TRBJ2-6, with 9 bases identical to TRBD1. The CDR3 has 17 residues. The V gene end was trimmed by 11 bases and the J gene end by 1 base; junction bases not matched to a gene: 12. The CDR3 DNA reads as TGTGCCTTCGGGGACAGGGCTCCGGTTTCTGGGGCCAACGTCCTGACTTTC. It encodes CAFGDRAPVSGANVLTF.

This chain joins TRBV11-2 and TRBJ2-7; 7 bases agree with TRBD1. J lost 6 bases, V lost 5 bases, and 13 bases had no gene match. Germline loops: CDR1 SGHAT, CDR2 FQNNGV. The CDR3 is 15 residues long. The CDR3 sequence is CASSTRDSVISEQYF. The CDR3 nucleotides read TGTGCCAGCAGCACCCGGGACAGCGTCATTTCCGAGCAGTACTTC.

Only a few counts were recorded for this clonotype. The rearrangement uses TRBV29-1 and TRBJ2-1; 7 bases are a match to TRBD2. Germline V gene sequence: CDR1 SQVTM, CDR2 ANQGSEA. This CDR3 spans 14 amino acids. V lost 7 bases, J lost 0 bases, and 6 bases stayed unmatched. The CDR3 DNA sequence: TGCAGCGGGGGGGGAGCGGACTCCTACAATGAGCAGTTCTTC. This sequence encodes CSGGGADSYNEQFF.

This chain links TRBV7-8 with TRBJ2-2, with TRBD1 matching 8 bases. The V segment lost 3 bases and the J segment 5 bases; nucleotides outside the gene matches: 5. Germline V lookup: CDR1 SGHVS, CDR2 FQNEAQ. This CDR3 spans 15 amino acids. The chain's CDR3 is CASSLSTGGTGELFF. CDR3 in DNA: TGTGCCAGCAGCTTGTCTACAGGGGGTACCGGGGAGCTGTTTTTT.